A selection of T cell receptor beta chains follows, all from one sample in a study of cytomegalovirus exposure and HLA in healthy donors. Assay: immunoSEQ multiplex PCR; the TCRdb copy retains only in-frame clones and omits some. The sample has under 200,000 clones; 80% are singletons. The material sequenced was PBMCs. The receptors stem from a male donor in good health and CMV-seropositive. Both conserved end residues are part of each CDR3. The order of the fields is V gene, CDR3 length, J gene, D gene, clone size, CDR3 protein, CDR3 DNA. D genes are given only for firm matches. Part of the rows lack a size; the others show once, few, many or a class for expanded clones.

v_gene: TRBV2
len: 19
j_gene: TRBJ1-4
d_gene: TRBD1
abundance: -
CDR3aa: CASRFRRDRGVLTNEKLFF
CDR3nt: TGTGCCAGCAGGTTCCGCCGGGACAGGGGCGTGTTAACTAATGAAAAACTGTTTTTT

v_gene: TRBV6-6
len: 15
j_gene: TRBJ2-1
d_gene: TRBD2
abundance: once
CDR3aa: CASSLIAGVSNEQFF
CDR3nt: TGTGCCAGCAGTCTGATAGCGGGAGTGAGTAATGAGCAGTTCTTC

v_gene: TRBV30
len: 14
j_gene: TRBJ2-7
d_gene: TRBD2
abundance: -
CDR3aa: CAWSPLAGVSEQYF
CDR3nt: TGTGCCTGGTCCCCACTAGCGGGAGTTTCCGAGCAGTACTTC

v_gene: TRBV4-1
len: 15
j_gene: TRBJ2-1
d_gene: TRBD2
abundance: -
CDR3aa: CASSHGRTSQDEQFF
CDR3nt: TGCGCCAGCAGCCATGGGAGGACTAGCCAGGATGAGCAGTTCTTC

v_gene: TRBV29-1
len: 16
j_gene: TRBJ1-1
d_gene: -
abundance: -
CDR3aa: CSGDIPGQWGIPEAFF
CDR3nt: TGCAGCGGCGACATTCCGGGACAATGGGGTATCCCTGAAGCTTTCTTT

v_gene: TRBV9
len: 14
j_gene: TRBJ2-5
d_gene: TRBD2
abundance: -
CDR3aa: CASSASGGQETQYF
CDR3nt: TGTGCCAGCAGCGCCTCGGGGGGTCAAGAGACCCAGTACTTC

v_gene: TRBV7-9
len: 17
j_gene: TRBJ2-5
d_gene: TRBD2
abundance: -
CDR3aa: CSSSPGTSGRSQETQYF
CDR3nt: TGTTCCAGCAGCCCCGGGACTAGCGGGCGATCCCAAGAGACCCAGTACTTC

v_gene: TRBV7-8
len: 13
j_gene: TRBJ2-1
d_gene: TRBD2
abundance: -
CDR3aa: CASSLGLAGLPFF
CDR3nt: TGTGCCAGCAGCTTAGGGCTAGCGGGGCTGCCGTTCTTC

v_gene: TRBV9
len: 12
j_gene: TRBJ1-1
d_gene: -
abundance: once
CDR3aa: CASSNMNTEAFF
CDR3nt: TGTGCCAGCAGCAATATGAACACTGAAGCTTTCTTT

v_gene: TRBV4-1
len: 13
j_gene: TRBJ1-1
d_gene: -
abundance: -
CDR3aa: CASSQGWPSEAFF
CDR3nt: TGCGCCAGCAGCCAAGGGTGGCCATCCGAAGCTTTCTTT

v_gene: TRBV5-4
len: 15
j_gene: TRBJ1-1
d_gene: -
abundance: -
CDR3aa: CASSLASGRNTEAFF
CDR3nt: TGTGCCAGCAGCTTGGCGTCAGGAAGGAACACTGAAGCTTTCTTT

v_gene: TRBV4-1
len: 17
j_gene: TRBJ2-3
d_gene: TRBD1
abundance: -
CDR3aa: CASSDPGQPTSTDTQYF
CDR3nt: TGCGCCAGCAGCGATCCGGGACAGCCGACCAGCACAGATACGCAGTATTTT

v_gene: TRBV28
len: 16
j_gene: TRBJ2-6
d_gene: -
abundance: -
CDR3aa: CASSRGQASGANVLTF
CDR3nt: TGTGCCAGCAGTCGAGGACAAGCCTCTGGGGCCAACGTCCTGACTTTC

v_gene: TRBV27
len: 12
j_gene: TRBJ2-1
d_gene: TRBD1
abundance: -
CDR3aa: CASRGPGGEQFF
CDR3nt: TGTGCCAGCAGAGGACCAGGGGGTGAGCAGTTCTTC

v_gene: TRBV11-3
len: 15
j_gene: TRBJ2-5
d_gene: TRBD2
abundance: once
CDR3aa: CASSYTSGRGETQYF
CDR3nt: TGTGCCAGCAGTTACACTAGCGGGAGAGGGGAGACCCAGTACTTC

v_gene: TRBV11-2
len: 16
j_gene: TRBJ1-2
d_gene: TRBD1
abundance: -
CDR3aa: CASALRTGASNYGYTF
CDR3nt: TGTGCCAGCGCTTTGCGGACAGGGGCGTCTAACTATGGCTACACCTTC

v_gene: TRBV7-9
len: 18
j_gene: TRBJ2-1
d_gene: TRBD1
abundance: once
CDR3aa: CASSLDSISTGAYNEQFF
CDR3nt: TGTGCCAGCAGCTTAGATAGTATTTCAACAGGGGCTTACAATGAGCAGTTCTTC

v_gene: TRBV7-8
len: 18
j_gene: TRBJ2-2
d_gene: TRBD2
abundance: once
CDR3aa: CASSPGLAGGPGTGELFF
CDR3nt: TGTGCCAGCAGTCCGGGACTAGCGGGAGGGCCGGGCACCGGGGAGCTGTTTTTT

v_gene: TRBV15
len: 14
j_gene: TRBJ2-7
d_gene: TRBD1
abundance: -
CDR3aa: CATSREQGAYEQYF
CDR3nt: TGTGCCACCAGCAGGGAACAGGGGGCTTACGAGCAGTACTTC

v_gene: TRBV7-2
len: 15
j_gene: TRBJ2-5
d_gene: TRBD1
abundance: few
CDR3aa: CASSRSGQPQETQYF
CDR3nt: TGTGCCAGCAGCCGATCGGGACAGCCTCAAGAGACCCAGTACTTC

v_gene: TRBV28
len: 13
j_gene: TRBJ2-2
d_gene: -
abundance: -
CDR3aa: CASSLQGTGELFF
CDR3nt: TGTGCCAGCAGTCTCCAGGGAACCGGGGAGCTGTTTTTT

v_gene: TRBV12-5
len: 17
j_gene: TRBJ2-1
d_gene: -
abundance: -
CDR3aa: CASGWGAASDRVGEQFF
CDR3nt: TGTGCTAGTGGTTGGGGGGCCGCCAGCGACAGGGTTGGTGAGCAGTTCTTC

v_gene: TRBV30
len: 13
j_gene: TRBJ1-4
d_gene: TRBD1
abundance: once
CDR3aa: CAWSTGGWEKLFF
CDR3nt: TGTGCCTGGAGTACAGGGGGATGGGAAAAACTGTTTTTT

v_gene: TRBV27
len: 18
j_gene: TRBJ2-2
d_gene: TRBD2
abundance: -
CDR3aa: CASSFLGALAGPTGELFF
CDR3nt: TGTGCCAGCAGTTTCCTGGGGGCACTAGCGGGACCCACCGGGGAGCTGTTTTTT

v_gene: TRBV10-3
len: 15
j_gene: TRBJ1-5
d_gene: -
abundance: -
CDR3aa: CAISPDQVGNQPQHF
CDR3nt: TGTGCCATCAGCCCGGATCAGGTGGGCAATCAGCCCCAGCATTTT

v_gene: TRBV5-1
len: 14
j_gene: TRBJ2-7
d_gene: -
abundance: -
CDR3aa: CASSWGPSSYEQYF
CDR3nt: TGCGCCAGCAGTTGGGGGCCGAGCTCCTACGAGCAGTACTTC

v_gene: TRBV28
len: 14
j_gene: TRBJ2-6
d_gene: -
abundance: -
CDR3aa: CASSPPGSRDVLTF
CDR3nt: TGTGCCAGCAGCCCCCCAGGGTCCCGGGACGTCCTGACTTTC

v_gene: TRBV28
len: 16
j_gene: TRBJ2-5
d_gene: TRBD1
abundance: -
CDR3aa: CASRGTGTGGGETQYF
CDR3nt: TGTGCCAGCAGGGGAACCGGGACAGGGGGCGGAGAGACCCAGTACTTC

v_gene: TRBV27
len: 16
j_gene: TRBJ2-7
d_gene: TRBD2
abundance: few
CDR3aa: CASSPRTSGTLRRQYF
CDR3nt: TGTGCCAGCAGTCCGAGGACTAGCGGGACTCTACGGAGGCAGTACTTC

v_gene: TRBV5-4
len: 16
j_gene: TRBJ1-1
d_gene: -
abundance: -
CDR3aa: CASSKDSGQRVTEAFF
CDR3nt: TGTGCCAGCAGCAAGGACAGTGGGCAAAGGGTCACTGAAGCTTTCTTT

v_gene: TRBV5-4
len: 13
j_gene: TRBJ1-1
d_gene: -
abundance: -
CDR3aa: CASSLNGEYEAFF
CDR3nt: TGTGCCAGCAGCTTGAATGGAGAATACGAAGCTTTCTTT

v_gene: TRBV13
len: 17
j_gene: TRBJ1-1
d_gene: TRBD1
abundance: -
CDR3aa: CASSLGQGARGSTEAFF
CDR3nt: TGTGCCAGCAGCCTCGGACAGGGGGCGCGGGGGTCCACTGAAGCTTTCTTT

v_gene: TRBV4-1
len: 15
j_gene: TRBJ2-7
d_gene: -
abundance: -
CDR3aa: CASSQDTTEPYEQYF
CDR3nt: TGCGCCAGCAGCCAAGATACTACGGAACCCTACGAGCAGTACTTC

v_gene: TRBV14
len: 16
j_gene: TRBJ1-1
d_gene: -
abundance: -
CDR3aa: CASSQVPGAANTEAFF
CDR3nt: TGTGCCAGCAGCCAAGTACCAGGGGCCGCGAACACTGAAGCTTTCTTT

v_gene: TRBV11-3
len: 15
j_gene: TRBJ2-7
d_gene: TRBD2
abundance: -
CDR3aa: CASSLTSGSLYEQYF
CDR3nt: TGTGCCAGCAGCTTAACTAGCGGGAGTCTCTACGAGCAGTACTTC

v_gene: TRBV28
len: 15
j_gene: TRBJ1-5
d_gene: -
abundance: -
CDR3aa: CASSPSSGSHQPQHF
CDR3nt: TGTGCCAGCAGTCCGTCCTCGGGGAGCCATCAGCCCCAGCATTTT